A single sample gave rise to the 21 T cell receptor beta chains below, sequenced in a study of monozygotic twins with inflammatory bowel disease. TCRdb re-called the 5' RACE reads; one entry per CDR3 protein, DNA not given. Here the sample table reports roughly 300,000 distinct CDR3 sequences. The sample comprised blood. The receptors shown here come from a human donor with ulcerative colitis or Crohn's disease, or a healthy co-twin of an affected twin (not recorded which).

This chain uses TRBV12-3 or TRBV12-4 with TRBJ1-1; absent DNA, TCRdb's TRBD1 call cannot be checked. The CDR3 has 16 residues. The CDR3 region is CASSPDRERGVTEAFF.

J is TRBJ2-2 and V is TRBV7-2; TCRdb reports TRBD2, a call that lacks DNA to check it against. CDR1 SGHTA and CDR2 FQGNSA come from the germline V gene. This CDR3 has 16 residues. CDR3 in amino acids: CASSRPTSANTGELFF.

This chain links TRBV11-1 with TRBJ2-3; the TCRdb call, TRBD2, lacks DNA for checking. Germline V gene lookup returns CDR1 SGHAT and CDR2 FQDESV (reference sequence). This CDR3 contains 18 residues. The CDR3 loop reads CASSFGLAGDFSTDTQYF.

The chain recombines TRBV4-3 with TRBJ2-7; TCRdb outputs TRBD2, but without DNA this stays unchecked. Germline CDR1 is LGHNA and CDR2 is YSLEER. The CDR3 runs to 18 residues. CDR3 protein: CAGSQEAGFGSGIYEQYF.

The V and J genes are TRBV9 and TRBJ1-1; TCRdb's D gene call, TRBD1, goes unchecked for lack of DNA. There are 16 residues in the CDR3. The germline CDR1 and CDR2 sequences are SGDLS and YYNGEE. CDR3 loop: CASSPHGQVTSSEAFF.

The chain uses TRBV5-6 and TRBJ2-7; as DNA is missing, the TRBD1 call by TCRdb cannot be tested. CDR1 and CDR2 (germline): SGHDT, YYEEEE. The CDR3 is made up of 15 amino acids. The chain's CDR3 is CASSPTGGTTYEQYF.

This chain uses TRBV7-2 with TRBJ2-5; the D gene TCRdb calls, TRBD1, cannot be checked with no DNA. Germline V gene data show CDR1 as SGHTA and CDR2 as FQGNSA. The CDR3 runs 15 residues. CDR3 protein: CASSLAGGRGETQYF.

CDR3 sequence: CASSSDGSEFGETQYF. The V call is TRBV5-6, the J call TRBJ2-5. Germline values: CDR1 SGHDT, CDR2 YYEEEE. This CDR3 is 16 amino acids long.

The CDR3: CAWSKLGVYNEQFF. The rearrangement links TRBV30 to TRBJ2-1; the TCRdb call, TRBD1, lacks DNA for checking. The CDR3 extends over 14 amino acids. The germline CDR1 and CDR2 sequences are GTSNPN and SVGIG (reference sequence).

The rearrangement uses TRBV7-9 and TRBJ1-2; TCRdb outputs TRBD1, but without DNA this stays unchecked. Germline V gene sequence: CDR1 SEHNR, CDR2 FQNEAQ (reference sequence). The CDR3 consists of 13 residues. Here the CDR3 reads CASSENRGQGYTF.

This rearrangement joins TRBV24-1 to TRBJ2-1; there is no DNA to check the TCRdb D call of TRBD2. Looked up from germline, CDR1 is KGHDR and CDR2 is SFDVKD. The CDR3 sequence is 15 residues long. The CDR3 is CATSGGASGDNEQFF.

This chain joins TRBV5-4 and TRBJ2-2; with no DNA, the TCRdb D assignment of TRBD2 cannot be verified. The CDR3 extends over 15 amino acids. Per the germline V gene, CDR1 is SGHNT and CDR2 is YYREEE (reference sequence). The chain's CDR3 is CASSRGGRTTGELFF.

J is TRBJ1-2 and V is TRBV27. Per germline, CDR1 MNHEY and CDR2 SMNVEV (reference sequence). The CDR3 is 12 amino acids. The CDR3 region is CASSSGINGYTF.

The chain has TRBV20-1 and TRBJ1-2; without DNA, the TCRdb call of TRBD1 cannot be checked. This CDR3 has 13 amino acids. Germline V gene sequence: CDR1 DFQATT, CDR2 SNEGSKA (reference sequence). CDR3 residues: CSAITGGHYGYTF.

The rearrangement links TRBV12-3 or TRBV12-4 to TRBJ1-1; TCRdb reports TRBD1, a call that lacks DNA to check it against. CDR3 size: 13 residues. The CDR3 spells CASRTGVLTEAFF.

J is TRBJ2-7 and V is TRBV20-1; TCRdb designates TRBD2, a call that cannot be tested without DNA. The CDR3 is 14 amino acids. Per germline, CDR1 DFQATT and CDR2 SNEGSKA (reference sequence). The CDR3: CSAVTSFSPGEQYF.

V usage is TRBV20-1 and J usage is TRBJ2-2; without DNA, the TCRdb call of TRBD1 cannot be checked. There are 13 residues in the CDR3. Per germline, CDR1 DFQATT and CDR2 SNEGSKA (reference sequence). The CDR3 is CSARGPGAGELFF.

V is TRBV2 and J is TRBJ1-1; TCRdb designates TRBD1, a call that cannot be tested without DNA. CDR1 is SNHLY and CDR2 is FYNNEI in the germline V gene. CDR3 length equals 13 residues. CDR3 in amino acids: CASSGQGATEAFF.

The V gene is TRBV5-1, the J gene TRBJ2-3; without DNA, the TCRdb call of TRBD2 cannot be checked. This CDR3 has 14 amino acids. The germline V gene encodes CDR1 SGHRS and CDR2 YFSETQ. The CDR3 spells CASGTSGITDTQYF.

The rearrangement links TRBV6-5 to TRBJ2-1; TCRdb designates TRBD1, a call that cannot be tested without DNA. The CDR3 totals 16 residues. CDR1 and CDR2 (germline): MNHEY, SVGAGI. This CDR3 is CASSFTPGTGYNEQFF.

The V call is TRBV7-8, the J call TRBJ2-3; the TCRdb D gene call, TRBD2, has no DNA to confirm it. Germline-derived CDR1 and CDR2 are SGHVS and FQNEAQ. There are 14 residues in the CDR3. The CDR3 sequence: CASSSSAGTDTQYF.